This TCR beta chain was identified in a study of response to subunit inactivated influenza vaccine. Study-level points and caveats: It was the authors' suggestion that each seasonal influenza vaccination recruits few new T cells.

TCRdb passed the RT-PCR reads through MiXCR, listing each CDR3 protein once. The sample shows 700,000 to 800,000 distinct CDR3 sequences, less than 20% of them seen only once. With respect to this clonotype: Its specificity is not known.

Germline V lookup: CDR1 MNHEY, CDR2 SVGAGI. The CDR3 is 15 amino acids. The V end was cut by 0 bases, the J end by 6 bases, with 12 bases between. This TCR came from a man over 45 who received an inactivated influenza vaccine. The rearrangement joins TRBV6-5 to TRBJ2-1; possibly TRBD1 or TRBD2 for D (5 bases each). The sequencing here drew on PBMCs from blood, taken around 5 days after vaccination. This chain's CDR3 is CASSYSKAGTNEQFF. The CDR3 DNA is TGTGCCAGCAGTTACTCGAAGGCTGGGACCAATGAGCAGTTCTTC.